These 27 T cell receptor beta chains were all obtained from the same sample, sequenced in a study of blood T cell repertoires in COVID-19. TCRdb's copy holds only in-frame clones and misses some; the assay was immunoSEQ multiplex PCR. The sample includes 170,000 or so clones, nearly 90% of them seen just once. Sequencing used peripheral blood. The receptor source for this set is a man aged 18 to 35 who had recovered from COVID-19.

The gene calls are TRBV5-5 and TRBJ2-1; 9 positions agree with TRBD2. J lost 9 bases, V lost 1 base, and 8 bases had no gene match. Germline V gives CDR1 SGHKS, CDR2 YYEKEE (reference sequence). This CDR3 is 15 amino acids long. The CDR3 bases are TGTGCCAGCAGCTTGAATGCGGGAGGGCCATTTGAGCAGTTCTTC. Its translation: CASSLNAGGPFEQFF.

The rearrangement joins TRBV2 to TRBJ2-2, with TRBD2 identical over 11 bases. After removal of 3 bases from V and 8 bases from J, the junction contained 8 bases not matched to a gene. CDR1 and CDR2 from the germline V gene are SNHLY and FYNNEI. The CDR3 totals 16 residues. The CDR3: CASSEVVSSGRGELFF. CDR3 nucleotide sequence: TGTGCCAGCAGTGAGGTCGTGTCTAGCGGGAGGGGGGAGCTGTTTTTT.

The J gene is TRBJ1-2, the V gene TRBV7-2; D gene ambiguous. V shed 5 bases and J shed 0 bases, with 10 bases lying between them. The CDR3 is 14 residues long. Per the germline V gene, CDR1 is SGHTA and CDR2 is FQGNSA. CDR3 sequence reads: CASSPVGANYGYTF. In DNA, the CDR3 is TGTGCCAGCAGCCCGGTGGGAGCTAACTATGGCTACACCTTC.

The J gene is TRBJ1-3, the V gene TRBV7-2; weak D call: TRBD1 (5 bases). V lost 1 base, J lost 0 bases, and 19 bases lay in between. The germline V gene encodes CDR1 SGHTA and CDR2 FQGNSA. The CDR3 extends over 19 amino acids. CDR3: CASSLGEGTTESSGNTIYF. The CDR3, as DNA: TGTGCCAGCAGCTTAGGTGAGGGGACTACAGAGAGCTCTGGAAACACCATATATTTT. Based on the CDR3 plus reference TRBV7-2 and TRBJ1-3, the full variable domain is GAGVSQSPSNKVTEKGKDVELRCDPISGHTALYWYRQSLGQGLEFLIYFQGNSAPDKSGLPSDRFSAERTGGSVSTLTIQRTQQEDSAVYLCASSLGEGTTESSGNTIYFGEGSWLTVV.

The chain uses TRBV11-2 and TRBJ2-2, with TRBD2 matching over 7 bases. The CDR3 consists of 15 residues. The J segment lost 3 bases and the V segment lost 6 bases, leaving 7 bases of the junction unmatched. Per the germline V gene, CDR1 is SGHAT and CDR2 is FQNNGV. This chain's CDR3 is CASRRTRGHTGELFF. The DNA for the CDR3 is TGTGCCAGCAGAAGGACTAGAGGCCACACCGGGGAGCTGTTTTTT.

The CDR3 coding sequence is TGTGCCAGCAGCCCCGGGGGTAGCAGAAGTGAAAAACTGTTTTTT. It codes for CASSPGGSRSEKLFF. The chain recombines TRBV6-5 with TRBJ1-4; TRBD1 is a possible D gene (5 bases). This CDR3 comprises 15 residues. Germline values: CDR1 MNHEY, CDR2 SVGAGI. V was clipped by 6 bases and J by 7 bases, with 18 bases between them.

CDR3 sequence reads: CASSRTGSTEAFF. The DNA of the CDR3 is TGTGCCAGCTCACGGACAGGAAGCACTGAAGCTTTCTTT. The chain combines TRBV18 with TRBJ1-1, with 7 nucleotides matching TRBD1. V lost 4 bases to trimming and J lost 4 bases; unmatched junction nucleotides: 3. The CDR3 consists of 13 residues. Germline V gene sequence: CDR1 KGHSH, CDR2 LQKENI.

V usage is TRBV5-4 and J usage is TRBJ1-3, with 11 nucleotides matching TRBD1. The CDR3 runs 18 residues. The junction had 8 bases not matched to a gene; V was cut back by 3 bases and J by 0 bases. Germline CDR1 is SGHNT and CDR2 is YYREEE (reference sequence). The CDR3 bases are TGTGCCAGCAGCTCGGGGGGGACAGGGGGACTCTCTGGAAACACCATATATTTT. This sequence encodes CASSSGGTGGLSGNTIYF. Variable domain in full (rest from reference TRBV5-4 and TRBJ1-3): ETGVTQSPTHLIKTRGQQVTLRCSSQSGHNTVSWYQQALGQGPQFIFQYYREEENGRGNFPPRFSGLQFPNYSSELNVNALELDDSALYLCASSSGGTGGLSGNTIYFGEGSWLTVV.

The chain recombines TRBV28 with TRBJ2-7, with D tentatively TRBD1 (6 bases). The length of the CDR3 is 13 residues. Germline CDR1 MDHEN, CDR2 SYDVKM. Trimming pared 6 bases from V and 4 bases from J, leaving 13 bases between. DNA for the CDR3: TGTGCCAGCAGGTCCCGGACAGAGTACGAGCAGTACTTC. Protein product: CASRSRTEYEQYF. The full variable domain, in which reference TRBV28 and TRBJ2-7 provide the parts outside the CDR3, is DVKVTQSSRYLVKRTGEKVFLECVQDMDHENMFWYRQDPGLGLRLIYFSYDVKMKEKGDIPEGYSVSREKKERFSLILESASTNQTSMYLCASRSRTEYEQYFGPGTRLTVT.

The V call is TRBV6-2 or TRBV6-3, the J call TRBJ1-2; D uncertain. Trimming left V 2 bases short and J 1 base short, with 8 bases between. The germline V gene encodes CDR1 MNHEY and CDR2 SVGEGT. The CDR3 contains 14 residues. This CDR3 is CASSYNRDNYGYTF. Written as DNA, the CDR3 is TGTGCCAGCAGTTACAACCGAGATAACTATGGCTACACCTTC.

The CDR3: CATASGRAHTDTQYF. In DNA form, the CDR3 reads TGTGCCACCGCTAGCGGGAGGGCCCACACAGATACGCAGTATTTT. This chain joins TRBV15 and TRBJ2-3, with 12 nucleotides matching TRBD2. The CDR3 is 15 amino acids. Germline CDR1 reads LNHNV; CDR2 reads YYDKDF (reference sequence). V shed 8 bases and J 2 bases; nucleotides not matched to a gene: 5.

This clone was counted many times. The chain has TRBV4-3 and TRBJ2-7; D gene unclear. CDR3 length equals 15 residues. CDR1 and CDR2 from the germline V gene are LGHNA and YSLEER. Trimming removed 0 bases at V and 3 bases at J, with 12 bases between. The CDR3 DNA reads TGCGCCAGCAGCCAAGAGAACACCCTCAGCTACGAGCAGTACTTC. It yields the protein CASSQENTLSYEQYF.

This chain connects TRBV6-2 or TRBV6-3 to TRBJ2-2; TRBD1 aligns across 10 bases. The CDR3 sequence is 17 residues long. V lost 4 bases, J lost 3 bases, and 8 bases stayed unmatched. Per the germline V gene, CDR1 is MNHEY and CDR2 is SVGEGT. CDR3 DNA: TGTGCCAGCAGTTGGAATGTTGGGACAGGGGACACCGGGGAGCTGTTTTTT. Its protein product is CASSWNVGTGDTGELFF.

The gene calls are TRBV19 and TRBJ2-2; 11 bases map to TRBD1. Germline V gives CDR1 LNHDA, CDR2 SQIVND (reference sequence). Trimming cost V 7 bases and J 2 bases; bases outside gene matches: 3. CDR3 length: 15 residues. The CDR3, as DNA: TGTGCCAGTATGAGGACAGGGGGCAACACCGGGGAGCTGTTTTTT. Its translation is CASMRTGGNTGELFF.

The count of this clone is one. The CDR3 spells CASSKAYRTYGYTF. The CDR3 bases are TGTGCCAGCAGCAAAGCTTACAGGACCTATGGCTACACCTTC. The chain uses TRBV21-1 and TRBJ1-2; the table's D gene call, TRBD1, was not cross checked with the DNA. TRBV21-1 has pseudogene status. The CDR3 has 14 amino acids.

The chain is built from TRBV27 and TRBJ1-1; 10 bases are a match to TRBD1. Per germline, CDR1 MNHEY and CDR2 SMNVEV (reference sequence). There are 14 residues in the CDR3. V lost 5 bases and J lost 1; bases outside the gene matches: 1. The CDR3 DNA sequence: TGTGCCAGCAGTGGGGACAGGGGGAACACTGAAGCTTTCTTT. Its translation is CASSGDRGNTEAFF.

The chain recombines TRBV11-2 with TRBJ2-7; a possible D gene is TRBD2 (5 bases). There are 12 residues in the CDR3. Germline V gene sequence: CDR1 SGHAT, CDR2 FQNNGV. V was trimmed by 6 bases and J by 5 bases, leaving 11 bases between them. The CDR3 nucleotides read TGTGCCAGCAGGGGGAGCCCCCACGAGCAGTACTTC. This codes for CASRGSPHEQYF.

The chain combines TRBV6-5 with TRBJ1-5; TRBD1 matches 7 bases. The CDR3 spans 16 residues. Germline V lookup: CDR1 MNHEY, CDR2 SVGAGI. J lost 4 bases, V lost 0 bases, and 6 bases had no gene match. DNA of the CDR3: TGTGCCAGCAGTTACTCGGCCGGGACAGCTAATCAGCCCCAGCATTTT. It codes for CASSYSAGTANQPQHF.

The V gene is TRBV2, the J gene TRBJ2-2, with D perhaps matching TRBD2 (6 bases). CDR1 and CDR2 (germline): SNHLY, FYNNEI. V lost 4 bases, J lost 6 bases, and 15 bases lay in between. The CDR3 has 15 residues. CDR3 sequence (DNA): TGTGCCAGCAGTGTCGGGGGAGTGGTTCCCGGGGAGCTGTTTTTT. This codes for CASSVGGVVPGELFF.

The chain employs TRBV5-4 and TRBJ2-6; tentatively, D is TRBD1 (6 bases). Germline CDR1 reads SGHNT; CDR2 reads YYREEE (reference sequence). Trimming took 3 bases from V and 0 from J, leaving 10 bases between them. The CDR3 covers 16 residues. CDR3 sequence (DNA): TGTGCCAGCAGCTCCGGACAGCTCTCTGGGGCCAACGTCCTGACTTTC. Protein product: CASSSGQLSGANVLTF.

The chain couples TRBV2 to TRBJ1-1, with D perhaps matching TRBD1 (5 bases). Germline V lookup: CDR1 SNHLY, CDR2 FYNNEI. The CDR3 is made up of 13 amino acids. Trimming took 7 bases from V and 7 from J, leaving 16 bases between them. The CDR3 region has the DNA TGTGCCAGCAATCCACAAGGGGCCGGTGAAGCTTTCTTT. This codes for CASNPQGAGEAFF.

This chain links TRBV19 with TRBJ1-1; D possibly corresponds to TRBD1 (5 bases). V shed 3 bases and J shed 1 base, with 12 bases lying between them. This CDR3 spans 15 amino acids. In germline, CDR1 is LNHDA, CDR2 SQIVND (reference sequence). CDR3 in DNA: TGTGCCAGTAGTATGCCCACGGGGGGGAACACTGAAGCTTTCTTT. Encoded protein: CASSMPTGGNTEAFF.

This clone has a handful of counts. This sequence joins TRBV28 and TRBJ2-7; 7 bases agree with TRBD2. The CDR3 length is 14 residues. Germline V lookup: CDR1 MDHEN, CDR2 SYDVKM. The V segment lost 9 bases and the J segment 4 bases; nucleotides outside the gene matches: 12. This chain's CDR3 is CASSSLGRRYEQYF. DNA for the CDR3: TGTGCCAGTTCCTCCCTCGGGAGGAGATACGAGCAGTACTTC.

The gene calls are TRBV21-1 and TRBJ2-2; TRBD1, the D gene given by the table, was not confirmed from the DNA. TRBV21-1 is deemed a pseudogene. The CDR3 covers 16 residues. The CDR3, as DNA: TGTGCCAGCACACTAGGGGGTAAGCTGTACACCGGGGAGCTGTTTTTT. Its protein product is CASTLGGKLYTGELFF.

J is TRBJ1-2 and V is TRBV19, with D perhaps TRBD1 (5 bases). The CDR3 is 16 amino acids. The germline CDR1 and CDR2 sequences are LNHDA and SQIVND (reference sequence). The V end lost 1 base, the J end lost 8 bases, and 20 bases lay between the germline ends. CDR3 region: CASSIGGPGSAWGYTF. The CDR3 DNA sequence: TGTGCCAGTAGTATAGGAGGACCAGGGTCCGCCTGGGGCTACACCTTC.

The J gene is TRBJ1-1, the V gene TRBV13; D remains ambiguous. Between the trimmed V and J ends, which lost 1 base and 3 bases, there was a span of 6 bases. This CDR3 is 13 amino acids long. Germline CDR1 PRHDT, CDR2 FYEKMQ (reference sequence). The CDR3 sequence is CASSLDPYTEAFF. The CDR3, as DNA: TGTGCCAGCAGCTTAGATCCATACACTGAAGCTTTCTTT.

This chain links TRBV7-2 with TRBJ1-5, with TRBD1 matching over 7 bases. Trimming cost V 8 bases and J 5 bases; bases outside gene matches: 6. There are 13 residues in the CDR3. Germline V lookup: CDR1 SGHTA, CDR2 FQGNSA. The CDR3 protein is CASEEGGDQPQHF. The CDR3 DNA reads TGTGCCAGCGAAGAAGGGGGCGATCAGCCCCAGCATTTT.